One sample yielded the 26 T cell receptor beta chains listed below, sequenced in a study of human T cells and chemical hapten exposure. Time point given: patch test 2, 6 weeks after DPC sensitization. Treatment noted: therapeutic diphenylcyclopropenone sensitization with weekly scalp DPC. TCRdb itself ran the RACE reads through MiXCR, one entry per CDR3 protein. The sample holds approximately 84,000 distinct CDR3 sequences, approximately 10% seen once. Sequencing used whole blood, obtained in connection with sensitization to the hapten diphenylcyclopropenone (DPC). These receptors came from a man younger than 35 with alopecia areata. Some clones in this sample may be carry-over from other donors' samples.

This clonotype is classed as medium-sized (0.01 to 0.1%). The rearrangement joins TRBV20-1 to TRBJ2-3; TRBD1 is a possible D gene (6 bases). Trimming took off 3 bases at V and 9 bases at J, with 16 bases between the two ends. Germline assignment: CDR1 DFQATT and CDR2 SNEGSKA (reference sequence). The CDR3 loop spans 13 amino acids. The CDR3 DNA follows: TGCAGTGCTAGTCGGACAGCATCCAAGACGCAGTATTTT. Amino acids: CSASRTASKTQYF.

This clonotype was picked up many times. This sequence joins TRBV4-2 and TRBJ2-1, with TRBD2 identical over 10 bases. The J segment lost 9 bases and the V segment lost 0 bases, leaving 11 bases of the junction unmatched. The germline V gene has CDR1 LGHNA and CDR2 YNFKEQ. The CDR3 runs to 17 residues. The CDR3 DNA sequence: TGTGCCAGCAGCCAAGAGAGTAGGAGCGGGGGGGCTGCTGAGCAGTTCTTC. This sequence encodes CASSQESRSGGAAEQFF.

This clonotype was seen ten or more times. The V gene is TRBV29-1, the J gene TRBJ1-1; tentatively, D is TRBD1 (5 bases). CDR1 and CDR2 from the germline V gene are SQVTM and ANQGSEA. The CDR3 has 12 residues. V dropped 8 bases and J dropped 0 bases, with 10 bases sitting between them. This CDR3 is CSLGHLNTEAFF. In DNA form, the CDR3 reads TGCAGCCTCGGACATTTGAACACTGAAGCTTTCTTT. Variable domain in full (rest from reference TRBV29-1 and TRBJ1-1): SAVISQKPSRDICQRGTSLTIQCQVDSQVTMMFWYRQQPGQSLTLIATANQGSEATYESGFVIDKFPISRPNLTFSTLTVSNMSPEDSSIYLCSLGHLNTEAFFGQGTRLTVV.

This clonotype showed up many times. The chain has TRBV7-6 and TRBJ2-2; D unclear. Germline V gives CDR1 SGHVS, CDR2 FNYEAQ. CDR3 length: 13 amino acids. V was shortened by 4 bases and J by 9 bases, with 12 bases between the two germline ends. CDR3 nucleotide sequence: TGTGCCAGCAGCTATAGACCTGACCGGGAGCTGTTTTTT. Translation gives CASSYRPDRELFF.

This clonotype was detected ten times or more. CDR3 protein: CASSVGYQGRGYNEQFF. The CDR3 nucleotides read TGCGCCAGCAGCGTGGGCTACCAGGGGAGAGGGTACAATGAGCAGTTCTTC. The chain recombines TRBV5-1 with TRBJ2-1, with D possibly matching TRBD1 (6 bases). The V and J ends lost 4 bases and 4 bases respectively, with 21 bases between them. The CDR3 is 17 residues long. CDR1 and CDR2 from the germline V gene are SGHRS and YFSETQ.

The table lists this clonotype with a few counts. V usage is TRBV28 and J usage is TRBJ2-4; TRBD1 is a possible D gene (7 bases). Trimming left V 1 base short and J 7 bases short, with 14 bases between. Germline CDR1 is MDHEN and CDR2 is SYDVKM. The CDR3 is made up of 15 amino acids. The CDR3, as DNA: TGTGCCAGCAGTTTATCAGGTCAGGGGGGCAACATTCAGTACTTC. Translated, it gives CASSLSGQGGNIQYF.

This chain uses TRBV29-1 with TRBJ1-1; TRBD1 matches at 8 bases. The V gene end was trimmed by 6 bases and the J gene end by 2 bases; junction bases not matched to a gene: 2. This CDR3 is 12 amino acids long. CDR1 and CDR2 (germline): SQVTM, ANQGSEA. The CDR3, as DNA: TGCAGCGTCGACAGGGGTAACACTGAAGCTTTCTTT. Amino acid sequence: CSVDRGNTEAFF.

The chain combines TRBV4-2 with TRBJ2-7; D is ambiguous. The CDR3 is 15 residues long. Germline V gives CDR1 LGHNA, CDR2 YNFKEQ. The germline V and J ends were trimmed by 4 bases and 2 bases, with 15 bases remaining between them. The chain's CDR3 is CASSREGLKAYEQYF. The CDR3 nucleotides are TGTGCCAGCAGCCGAGAAGGCCTGAAGGCCTACGAGCAGTACTTC.

This rearrangement joins TRBV20-1 to TRBJ1-4; TRBD1 agrees at 8 bases. The germline CDR1 and CDR2 sequences are DFQATT and SNEGSKA (reference sequence). V was clipped by 3 bases and J by 5 bases; unmatched bases: 2. This CDR3 has 13 amino acids. The CDR3 is CSASTGGNEKLFF. The CDR3 region has the DNA TGCAGTGCTAGCACAGGGGGGAATGAAAAACTGTTTTTT.

This clonotype has a handful of counts. This chain joins TRBV29-1 and TRBJ1-2; D uncertain. The CDR3 has 11 amino acids. Germline V gene data show CDR1 as SQVTM and CDR2 as ANQGSEA. V lost 3 bases and J lost 7, with 9 bases in between. CDR3 in DNA: TGCAGCGTTGACTCAGGTCCTGGCTACACCTTC. It encodes CSVDSGPGYTF.

This clonotype showed up many times. V usage is TRBV6-2 or TRBV6-3 and J usage is TRBJ1-6; no firm D call. The germline V gene has CDR1 MNHEY and CDR2 SVGEGT. V was cut by 0 bases and J by 9 bases, with 9 bases left in between. This CDR3 is 14 amino acids long. The CDR3 DNA sequence: TGTGCCAGCAGTTACTCAGGGCTTGGTTCACCCCTCCACTTT. As protein: CASSYSGLGSPLHF.

At least ten counts were recorded for this clonotype. This chain uses TRBV7-8 with TRBJ1-1; possibly TRBD1 for D (6 bases). V gave up 2 bases and J gave up 0 bases, with 13 bases separating them. The germline V gene encodes CDR1 SGHVS and CDR2 FQNEAQ. The CDR3 runs 16 residues. Here the CDR3 DNA reads TGTGCCAGCAGCTTACCTGAACAGGGAATGAACACTGAAGCTTTCTTT. This sequence encodes CASSLPEQGMNTEAFF.

This clonotype was recorded at least ten times. The chain joins TRBV20-1 to TRBJ2-7; maybe TRBD2 (6 bases). The germline gives CDR1 DFQATT, CDR2 SNEGSKA (reference sequence). The CDR3 consists of 12 residues. Trimming shortened V by 6 bases and J by 6 bases, and 15 bases separated the two germline ends. Written as DNA, the CDR3 is TGCAGTGCACCCGGGAGAGCGGGCGAGCAGTACTTC. It translates to CSAPGRAGEQYF.

This clonotype was detected ten times or more. The V and J genes are TRBV10-3 and TRBJ2-5; the match to TRBD2 covers 8 bases. Germline trimming cut 4 bases from V and 2 bases from J; bases unmatched to any gene: 3. Germline V CDR1 and CDR2: ENHRY, SYGVKD. This CDR3 contains 14 residues. CDR3 DNA sequence: TGTGCCATCAGTGCGCGGGGGGTGCAAGAGACCCAGTACTTC. Amino acids: CAISARGVQETQYF.

There are many counts of this clonotype. The V and J genes are TRBV29-1 and TRBJ2-2; D perhaps matches TRBD1 (5 bases). V lost 3 bases to trimming and J lost 7 bases, with 12 bases between them. The length of the CDR3 is 13 residues. The germline V gene has CDR1 SQVTM and CDR2 ANQGSEA. The CDR3 DNA reads as TGCAGCGTTGATCAGGGTTACATCGGGGAGCTGTTTTTT. Its protein is CSVDQGYIGELFF.

The V call is TRBV2, the J call TRBJ1-2; no clear D. V lost 1 base and J 4 bases, leaving 13 bases between the germline ends. CDR3 length: 15 residues. The germline V gene encodes CDR1 SNHLY and CDR2 FYNNEI. This CDR3 is CASSEEGYPFYGYTF. The CDR3 region has the DNA TGTGCCAGCAGTGAAGAGGGTTATCCGTTCTATGGCTACACCTTC. The complete variable domain, with remaining parts taken from reference TRBV2 and TRBJ1-2, reads EPEVTQTPSHQVTQMGQEVILRCVPISNHLYFYWYRQILGQKVEFLVSFYNNEISEKSEIFDDQFSVERPDGSNFTLKIRSTKLEDSAMYFCASSEEGYPFYGYTFGSGTRLTVV.

This clonotype was observed a handful of times. The V and J genes are TRBV7-9 and TRBJ1-6; D is unresolved. Germline CDR1 and CDR2: SEHNR and FQNEAQ (reference sequence). The CDR3 consists of 13 residues. The V gene lost 5 bases and the J gene lost 5 bases, with 7 bases spanning the gap. The CDR3 loop reads CASSRSDNSPLHF. CDR3 DNA sequence: TGTGCCAGCAGCCGCAGCGATAATTCACCCCTCCACTTT.

This clonotype was seen only a few times. The gene calls are TRBV11-3 and TRBJ1-4; D not resolved. The CDR3 is made up of 15 amino acids. V lost 1 base and J 10 bases, leaving 16 bases between the germline ends. Germline CDR1 reads SGHNT; CDR2 reads YENEEA. Here the CDR3 DNA reads TGTGCCAGCAGCTTAGCTGGTTTGGGTCTGGGAAAACTGTTTTTT. Translated: CASSLAGLGLGKLFF.

This chain links TRBV4-3 with TRBJ1-5; D uncertain. Germline values: CDR1 LGHNA, CDR2 YSLEER. Trimming shortened V by 4 bases and J by 7 bases, and 26 bases separated the two germline ends. The CDR3 extends over 18 amino acids. The chain's CDR3 is CASSRNEARPIVDQPQHF. The CDR3 region has the DNA TGCGCCAGCAGCCGGAACGAGGCAAGGCCTATAGTGGACCAGCCCCAGCATTTT.

The V call is TRBV5-5, the J call TRBJ2-2; tentatively, D is TRBD2 (7 bases). This CDR3 contains 16 residues. Germline V lookup: CDR1 SGHKS, CDR2 YYEKEE (reference sequence). V dropped 7 bases and J dropped 4 bases, with 20 bases sitting between them. In nucleotides, the CDR3 is TGTGCCAGCGTGATCACCGTAGGGGGGGGCACCGGGGAGCTGTTTTTT. Protein product: CASVITVGGGTGELFF.

This clonotype occurred a few times. The chain recombines TRBV7-3 with TRBJ2-2; D ambiguous. Germline lookup yields CDR1 SGHTA and CDR2 FQGTGA. Trimming took off 7 bases at V and 2 bases at J, with 17 bases between the two ends. The CDR3 loop spans 16 amino acids. Written as DNA, the CDR3 is TGTGCCAGCACCATATCCTCTCCATTCAACACCGGGGAGCTGTTTTTT. Its protein product is CASTISSPFNTGELFF.

J is TRBJ1-1 and V is TRBV7-2, with D perhaps matching TRBD1 (6 bases). V shed 5 bases and J shed 5 bases, with 18 bases lying between them. Germline V lookup: CDR1 SGHTA, CDR2 FQGNSA. This CDR3 has 15 amino acids. CDR3 sequence (DNA): TGTGCCAGCAGCCCTTCCTCGGGGGGCGGGACTGAAGCTTTCTTT. It yields the protein CASSPSSGGGTEAFF.

The CDR3 DNA reads as TGCAGTGCCTCGACGGGCAGGTCCAACACTGAAGCTTTCTTT. This codes for CSASTGRSNTEAFF. The chain is built from TRBV20-1 and TRBJ1-1; D is uncertain. The ends were cut back, 6 bases at V and 2 bases at J, with 16 bases in the middle. The CDR3 totals 14 residues. Germline assignment: CDR1 DFQATT and CDR2 SNEGSKA (reference sequence).

The chain links TRBV12-3 or TRBV12-4 to TRBJ2-7; D possibly corresponds to TRBD2 (5 bases). This CDR3 has 14 amino acids. V lost 3 bases to trimming and J lost 6 bases, with 15 bases between them. CDR3 in DNA: TGTGCCAGCAGTTTGGGGAATGAGGGTCGCGAGCAGTACGTC. Protein product: CASSLGNEGREQYV.

This rearrangement joins TRBV9 to TRBJ1-1; 8 positions agree with TRBD1. V was pared by 0 bases and J by 7 bases, with 17 bases of the junction left unmatched. There are 18 residues in the CDR3. CDR1 is SGDLS and CDR2 is YYNGEE in the germline V gene. This CDR3 is CASSVASRFGTGEIEAFF. The CDR3 nucleotides read TGTGCCAGCAGCGTAGCCTCCCGTTTCGGGACAGGCGAAATTGAAGCTTTCTTT. The full variable domain, completed using reference TRBV9 and TRBJ1-1, is DSGVTQTPKHLITATGQRVTLRCSPRSGDLSVYWYQQSLDQGLQFLIQYYNGEERAKGNILERFSAQQFPDLHSELNLSSLELGDSALYFCASSVASRFGTGEIEAFFGQGTRLTVV.

The chain recombines TRBV24-1 with TRBJ2-2; 9 bases line up with TRBD1. V dropped 6 bases and J dropped 6; count of bases not matched to a gene: 7. The germline V gene has CDR1 KGHDR and CDR2 SFDVKD. The CDR3 consists of 15 residues. The CDR3 sequence is CATSRGGQGAGELFF. The CDR3, as DNA: TGTGCCACCAGTCGAGGGGGACAGGGTGCCGGGGAGCTGTTTTTT.